Below are 14 T cell receptor beta chains sequenced from a single sample in a study of blood T cell repertoires in COVID-19. Repertoires were generated with immunoSEQ multiplex PCR, while TCRdb's copy carries only in-frame clones and drops some. The profile shows fewer than 85,000 clones, roughly nine tenths of them singletons. Sequences were obtained from peripheral blood. The receptors were gathered from a man aged 55 to 70 with acute or convalescent COVID-19.

The chain has TRBV9 and TRBJ2-7; tentatively, D is TRBD2 (6 bases). Germline loops: CDR1 SGDLS, CDR2 YYNGEE. This CDR3 region has 14 residues. V lost 3 bases to trimming and J lost 2 bases, with 12 bases between them. As DNA, the CDR3 is TGTGCCAGCAGCGGGGGGGACCGCCCCTACGAGCAGTACTTC. Protein product: CASSGGDRPYEQYF.

The rearrangement uses TRBV7-2 and TRBJ1-5; possibly TRBD1 for D (5 bases). The CDR3 runs 14 residues. Germline lookup yields CDR1 SGHTA and CDR2 FQGNSA. Trimming cost V 5 bases and J 5 bases, with 13 bases left between them. The CDR3 sequence is CASSLKGLHQPQHF. For the CDR3, the DNA is TGTGCCAGCAGCCTAAAGGGGTTGCATCAGCCCCAGCATTTT.

This rearrangement joins TRBV30 to TRBJ1-4, with D perhaps matching TRBD1 (6 bases). Between the trimmed V and J ends, which lost 3 bases and 3 bases, there was a span of 11 bases. CDR1 and CDR2 (germline): GTSNPN, SVGIG (reference sequence). The CDR3 contains 14 residues. CDR3 in amino acids: CAWSQGHANEKLFF. The CDR3 bases are TGTGCCTGGAGCCAGGGACACGCTAATGAAAAACTGTTTTTT.

This rearrangement joins TRBV5-1 to TRBJ2-7, with TRBD1 identical over 7 bases. The trim removed 4 bases at V and 1 base at J, leaving 2 bases unmatched. CDR1 SGHRS and CDR2 YFSETQ come from the germline V gene. The CDR3 contains 13 residues. CDR3 sequence: CASSPGQSYEQYF. CDR3 coding DNA: TGCGCCAGCAGCCCGGGACAGTCCTACGAGCAGTACTTC.

The chain employs TRBV6-5 and TRBJ1-5; D may be TRBD1 (6 bases). Trimming took 5 bases from V and 4 from J, leaving 9 bases between them. The CDR3 covers 13 residues. CDR1 and CDR2 from the germline V gene are MNHEY and SVGAGI. CDR3 sequence: CASSRQVNQPQHF. CDR3 in DNA: TGTGCCAGCAGTCGACAGGTGAATCAGCCCCAGCATTTT.

This sequence joins TRBV28 and TRBJ1-5; 11 bases are shared with TRBD1. The junction had 7 bases not matched to a gene; V was cut back by 6 bases and J by 6 bases. The CDR3 covers 15 residues. Germline assignment: CDR1 MDHEN and CDR2 SYDVKM. CDR3 DNA sequence: TGTGCCAGCAGGTCGGGACAGGGGGTCGGTCAGCCCCAGCATTTT. It codes for CASRSGQGVGQPQHF.

The chain employs TRBV5-4 and TRBJ1-3; D might be TRBD1 (6 bases). The CDR3 covers 15 residues. Trimming removed 1 base at V and 4 bases at J, with 12 bases between. The germline V gene encodes CDR1 SGHNT and CDR2 YYREEE (reference sequence). Written as DNA, the CDR3 is TGTGCCAGCAGCTTGACAGGGCCAGCAGGAAACACCATATATTTT. It yields the protein CASSLTGPAGNTIYF.

V and J are TRBV18 and TRBJ1-2; 7 bases fit TRBD1. There are 13 residues in the CDR3. CDR1 and CDR2 from the germline V gene are KGHSH and LQKENI. The V gene end was trimmed by 2 bases and the J gene end by 3 bases; junction bases not matched to a gene: 0. As DNA, the CDR3 is TGTGCCAGCTCACCAGGACAGGACTATGGCTACACCTTC. It encodes CASSPGQDYGYTF.

The gene calls are TRBV10-3 and TRBJ1-5; 9 bases map to TRBD1. Germline CDR1 and CDR2: ENHRY and SYGVKD. The CDR3 runs 13 residues. V lost 4 bases to trimming and J lost 6 bases; unmatched junction nucleotides: 1. CDR3 loop: CAISGDRAQPQHF. CDR3 bases: TGTGCCATCAGTGGGGACAGGGCTCAGCCCCAGCATTTT.

Here the CDR3 DNA reads TGTGCCAGTAGTATCAGGGTTGGAGAAGCTTTCTTT. Translating gives CASSIRVGEAFF. This sequence joins TRBV19 and TRBJ1-1; a weak D match, TRBD1 (5 bases). Trimming left V 3 bases short and J 8 bases short, with 10 bases between. The germline gives CDR1 LNHDA, CDR2 SQIVND (reference sequence). The CDR3 extends over 12 amino acids.

V and J are TRBV20-1 and TRBJ2-1; possible D gene TRBD2, 5 bases. Germline assignment: CDR1 DFQATT and CDR2 SNEGSKA (reference sequence). The CDR3 length is 11 residues. V was trimmed by 6 bases and J by 9 bases, leaving 12 bases between them. In nucleotides, the CDR3 is TGCAGTGCGGCAATAGGAGGTGAGCAGTTCTTC. It codes for CSAAIGGEQFF.

The rearrangement links TRBV4-2 to TRBJ2-3, with 12 nucleotides matching TRBD1. This CDR3 has 17 amino acids. The trim removed 3 bases at V and 0 bases at J, leaving 4 bases unmatched. Germline V CDR1 and CDR2: LGHNA, YNFKEQ. The CDR3 is CASSQGGTGGSTDTQYF. The CDR3 nucleotides read TGTGCCAGCAGCCAGGGGGGGACAGGGGGCAGCACAGATACGCAGTATTTT.

The rearrangement uses TRBV2 and TRBJ1-4, with D maybe TRBD1 (5 bases). The CDR3 runs to 14 residues. CDR1 and CDR2 from the germline V gene are SNHLY and FYNNEI. V was pared by 3 bases and J by 3 bases, with 8 bases between. DNA of the CDR3: TGTGCCAGCAGTGAGGGGGGAGCTAATGAAAAACTGTTTTTT. Its protein product is CASSEGGANEKLFF.

CDR3 loop: CASSPLLSVAPQETQYF. In DNA, the CDR3 is TGTGCCAGCAGTCCCCTGTTAAGTGTAGCCCCCCAAGAGACCCAGTACTTC. The chain has TRBV27 and TRBJ2-5; D not resolved. The length of the CDR3 is 17 residues. The V and J ends lost 5 bases and 1 base respectively, with 20 bases between them. The germline V gene encodes CDR1 MNHEY and CDR2 SMNVEV (reference sequence).